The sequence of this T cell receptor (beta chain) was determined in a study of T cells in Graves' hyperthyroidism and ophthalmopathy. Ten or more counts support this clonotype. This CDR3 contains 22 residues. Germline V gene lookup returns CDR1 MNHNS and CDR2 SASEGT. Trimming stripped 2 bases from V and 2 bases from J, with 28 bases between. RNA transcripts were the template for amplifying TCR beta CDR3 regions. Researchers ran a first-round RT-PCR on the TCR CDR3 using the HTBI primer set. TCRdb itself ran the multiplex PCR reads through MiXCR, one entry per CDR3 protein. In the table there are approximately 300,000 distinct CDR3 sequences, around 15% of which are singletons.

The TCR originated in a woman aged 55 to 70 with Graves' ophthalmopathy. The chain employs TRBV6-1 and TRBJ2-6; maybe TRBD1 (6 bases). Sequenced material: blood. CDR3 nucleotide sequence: TGTGCCAGCAGTGAAAAGATTGTTGATAACAGGGTTTTCGCTCCTGGGGCCAACGTCCTGACTTTC. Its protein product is CASSEKIVDNRVFAPGANVLTF.